A single sample is the source of the 24 T cell receptor beta chains below, sequenced in a study of post-analysis software for immune sequencing data. Prepared libraries of TCR beta cDNA carried unique molecular identifiers. Via MiXCR, TCRdb re-called the PCR reads, giving one row per CDR3 protein. The sample has roughly 580,000 distinct CDR3 sequences; roughly 46% are singletons. The antigens of these receptors remain unknown. Points from the study as a whole: Controls had lower frequencies than patients of 4 or 5 TRBV segments, which included TRBV5-6, TRBV5-1 and TRBV20-1.

The sample consisted of blood. The receptors shown here come from a girl between 10 and 17 years old with multiple sclerosis.

The genes are TRBV7-9 and TRBJ2-1, with TRBD1 identical over 9 bases. CDR3 length: 16 amino acids. Losses at the gene ends were 5 bases for V and 4 bases for J; bases not matched to a gene: 9. The germline V gene has CDR1 SEHNR and CDR2 FQNEAQ (reference sequence). The CDR3 region has the DNA TGTGCCAGCAGCCCCTACAGGGGGCGCGGGTACAATGAGCAGTTCTTC. Translation gives CASSPYRGRGYNEQFF.

There are a few counts of this clonotype. The rearrangement uses TRBV13 and TRBJ2-7; D is possibly TRBD2 (6 bases). V was clipped by 5 bases and J by 1 base, with 18 bases between them. CDR1 PRHDT and CDR2 FYEKMQ come from the germline V gene (reference sequence). The CDR3 is 16 residues long. CDR3 region: CASSATAGTRSYEQYF. The CDR3, as DNA: TGTGCCAGCAGCGCGACCGCCGGGACTCGATCCTACGAGCAGTACTTC.

This clonotype was observed a handful of times. J is TRBJ2-6 and V is TRBV12-3 or TRBV12-4, with no clear D. This CDR3 is built from 13 residues. V lost 6 bases and J 4 bases, leaving 7 bases between the germline ends. The CDR3 sequence is CASRVGGANVLTF. For the CDR3, the DNA is TGTGCCAGCAGGGTAGGGGGGGCCAACGTCCTGACTTTC.

There are a few counts of this clonotype. The rearrangement joins TRBV5-1 to TRBJ2-5; 7 bases are shared with TRBD1. The CDR3 contains 13 residues. Germline CDR1 SGHRS, CDR2 YFSETQ. V lost 4 bases and J lost 4; bases outside the gene matches: 4. The CDR3 protein is CASSPGTAETQYF. In DNA form, the CDR3 reads TGCGCCAGCAGCCCCGGGACAGCAGAGACCCAGTACTTC.

This rearrangement joins TRBV12-3 or TRBV12-4 to TRBJ2-2, with D perhaps TRBD1 (6 bases). V lost 6 bases and J lost 5, with 13 bases in between. CDR3 length: 14 amino acids. The DNA of the CDR3 is TGTGCCAGCAGCCCAGGGGTGGGAACCGGGGAGCTGTTTTTT. The encoded protein is CASSPGVGTGELFF.

This clonotype was picked up a small number of times. CDR3 region: CASSILQGSGYTF. For the CDR3, the DNA is TGTGCCAGCAGCATATTACAGGGATCGGGCTACACCTTC. The V gene is TRBV5-6, the J gene TRBJ1-2, with D perhaps matching TRBD1 (6 bases). The CDR3 covers 13 residues. Germline V lookup: CDR1 SGHDT, CDR2 YYEEEE. With 4 bases removed from V and 8 bases from J, the gap between germline ends came to 15 bases.

The rearrangement joins TRBV6-1 to TRBJ2-7, with D maybe TRBD1 (6 bases). The CDR3 spans 15 residues. V shed 1 base and J shed 3 bases, with 13 bases lying between them. In germline, CDR1 is MNHNS, CDR2 SASEGT. CDR3 DNA: TGTGCCAGCAGTGAAGAAGGGGGATCTCGCTACGAGCAGTACTTC. Translated, it gives CASSEEGGSRYEQYF.

This rearrangement joins TRBV2 to TRBJ2-7; 7 bases agree with TRBD2. Germline CDR1 and CDR2: SNHLY and FYNNEI. This CDR3 is built from 15 residues. Unmatched junction bases numbered 12, after V lost 6 bases and J lost 4 bases. CDR3 amino acids: CASRPREGALYEQYF. Here the CDR3 DNA reads TGTGCCAGCAGGCCAAGGGAGGGAGCACTATACGAGCAGTACTTC.

This clonotype turned up a few times. The J gene is TRBJ2-7, the V gene TRBV7-6; D may match TRBD1 or TRBD2 (5 bases each). V was pared by 5 bases and J by 6 bases, with 11 bases between. CDR1 and CDR2 (germline): SGHVS, FNYEAQ. The CDR3 has 12 amino acids. The CDR3 region has the DNA TGTGCCAGCAGCACCCGGGACGGCGAGCAGTACTTC. Its protein is CASSTRDGEQYF.

This clonotype appeared a few times. J is TRBJ1-5 and V is TRBV27; no firm D call. CDR3 length: 10 amino acids. Germline V gives CDR1 MNHEY, CDR2 SMNVEV (reference sequence). V was cut by 5 bases and J by 7 bases, with 3 bases left in between. CDR3 bases: TGTGCCAGCAGTAGCCAGCCCCAGCATTTT. Its translation: CASSSQPQHF.

In this sample, this clonotype turned up a few times. The chain has TRBV4-1 and TRBJ2-6; D is possibly TRBD1 or TRBD2 (5 bases each). With 0 bases removed from V and 1 base from J, the gap between germline ends came to 16 bases. The CDR3 is 19 amino acids. Germline values: CDR1 MGHRA, CDR2 YSYEKL. CDR3 in amino acids: CASSQEGRQTISGANVLTF. DNA of the CDR3: TGCGCCAGCAGCCAAGAGGGGAGACAGACTATATCTGGGGCCAACGTCCTGACTTTC.

In its sample, this clonotype was seen a few times. CDR3 region: CAISEEVGTGSTDTQYF. CDR3 DNA: TGTGCCATCAGTGAGGAAGTAGGGACAGGCAGCACAGATACGCAGTATTTT. This chain connects TRBV10-3 to TRBJ2-3; 8 bases map to TRBD1. Germline V gene sequence: CDR1 ENHRY, CDR2 SYGVKD. This CDR3 is 17 amino acids long. Germline trimming cut 2 bases from V and 0 bases from J; bases unmatched to any gene: 7.

V gene TRBV5-1 combines with J gene TRBJ2-6; D might be TRBD1 (5 bases). Between the trimmed V and J ends, which lost 1 base and 0 bases, there was a span of 14 bases. Germline V CDR1 and CDR2: SGHRS, YFSETQ. The CDR3 has 18 amino acids. Written as DNA, the CDR3 is TGCGCCAGCAGCTTGTTTGACAGACCGTCCTCTGGGGCCAACGTCCTGACTTTC. Protein: CASSLFDRPSSGANVLTF.

The V gene is TRBV12-3 or TRBV12-4, the J gene TRBJ2-1; tentative D call: TRBD2 (6 bases). Trimming removed 6 bases at V and 4 bases at J, with 13 bases between. The CDR3 consists of 14 residues. The CDR3 bases are TGTGCCAGCAGCCCCGGACTACAGTACAATGAGCAGTTCTTC. It translates to CASSPGLQYNEQFF.

The rearrangement links TRBV12-3 or TRBV12-4 to TRBJ2-4; TRBD1 agrees at 8 bases. There are 19 residues in the CDR3. Germline trimming cut 7 bases from V and 0 bases from J; bases unmatched to any gene: 17. In nucleotides, the CDR3 is TGTGCCAGCACCACCGGGACAGGCTCTATTTTTCTAGCCAAAAACATTCAGTACTTC. Residues: CASTTGTGSIFLAKNIQYF.

There are a few counts of this clonotype. This chain connects TRBV5-6 to TRBJ2-1, with 13 bases matching TRBD2. There are 18 residues in the CDR3. Per the germline V gene, CDR1 is SGHDT and CDR2 is YYEEEE. Trimming at V came to 3 bases and at J to 8 bases, leaving 14 bases not matched to a gene. The CDR3 DNA is TGTGCCAGCAGCTACTTTGCCCCGGGACTAGCGGGATTCGATGAGCAGTTCTTC. Protein product: CASSYFAPGLAGFDEQFF.

This clonotype was counted only a few times. The J gene is TRBJ2-1, the V gene TRBV7-2, with D perhaps being TRBD1 or TRBD2 (5 bases each). The germline V and J ends were trimmed by 4 bases and 1 base, with 11 bases remaining between them. The CDR3 spans 15 residues. Germline lookup yields CDR1 SGHTA and CDR2 FQGNSA. In DNA form, the CDR3 reads TGTGCCAGCAGCTCGGACGGGGCTTCCTACAATGAGCAGTTCTTC. Its translation: CASSSDGASYNEQFF.

The chain employs TRBV6-1 and TRBJ2-1; the D gene is possibly TRBD1 (5 bases). Germline V gives CDR1 MNHNS, CDR2 SASEGT. V was trimmed by 3 bases and J by 9 bases, leaving 15 bases between them. The CDR3 consists of 14 residues. The CDR3 protein is CASSDPPQGSEQFF. Written as DNA, the CDR3 is TGTGCCAGCAGTGATCCCCCGCAGGGAAGTGAGCAGTTCTTC.

Many counts were recorded for this clonotype. The V call is TRBV7-9, the J call TRBJ2-5, with D hard to call. The V gene lost 5 bases and the J gene lost 5 bases, with 15 bases spanning the gap. From germline, CDR1 is SEHNR and CDR2 FQNEAQ (reference sequence). The CDR3 loop spans 14 amino acids. The CDR3 is CASSPRPVGETQYF. The CDR3 DNA reads TGTGCCAGCAGCCCCCGACCAGTCGGGGAGACCCAGTACTTC. Together with reference TRBV7-9 and TRBJ2-5, the CDR3 gives the full variable domain: DTGVSQNPRHKITKRGQNVTFRCDPISEHNRLYWYRQTLGQGPEFLTYFQNEAQLEKSRLLSDRFSAERPKGSFSTLEIQRTEQGDSAMYLCASSPRPVGETQYFGPGTRLLVL.

This clonotype was counted a few times. The V gene is TRBV20-1, the J gene TRBJ2-7, with 9 nucleotides matching TRBD1. The CDR3 is made up of 14 amino acids. Germline CDR1 reads DFQATT; CDR2 reads SNEGSKA (reference sequence). V lost 6 bases to trimming and J lost 2 bases; unmatched junction nucleotides: 8. The CDR3 DNA sequence: TGCAGTGCGGGAAAGACAGGGGGGACCTACGAGCAGTACTTC. Its translation: CSAGKTGGTYEQYF.

The chain combines TRBV12-3 or TRBV12-4 with TRBJ2-3; 11 positions agree with TRBD2. The CDR3 runs to 18 residues. The V segment lost 2 bases and the J segment 0 bases; nucleotides outside the gene matches: 7. CDR3 nucleotides: TGTGCCAGCAGTTTAAGGGGTCGACTAGCGGGAAGCACAGATACGCAGTATTTT. It specifies CASSLRGRLAGSTDTQYF.

V and J are TRBV20-1 and TRBJ1-2, with TRBD1 as a possible D gene (5 bases). The ends were cut back, 2 bases at V and 2 bases at J, with 12 bases in the middle. This CDR3 is 14 amino acids long. Germline lookup yields CDR1 DFQATT and CDR2 SNEGSKA (reference sequence). The CDR3 DNA reads as TGCAGTGCTAGATCCGGGACGGAGAACTATGGCTACACCTTC. It specifies CSARSGTENYGYTF.

This clonotype was counted between two and nine times. V usage is TRBV7-2 and J usage is TRBJ2-1; 9 positions match TRBD2. V gave up 7 bases and J gave up 3 bases; unmatched junction bases: 10. This CDR3 spans 16 amino acids. Germline CDR1 and CDR2: SGHTA and FQGNSA. CDR3 coding DNA: TGTGCCAGCATCCAGGGGTCTAGCGGGGTCTACAATGAGCAGTTCTTC. Encoded protein: CASIQGSSGVYNEQFF.

This clonotype was recorded at least ten times. The chain links TRBV12-3 or TRBV12-4 to TRBJ2-7; 7 bases agree with TRBD2. The CDR3 is 16 residues long. With V trimmed by 4 bases and J by 3 bases, 12 bases remained unmatched. The CDR3 region has the DNA TGTGCCAGCAGTTCCTCCCCATGGGAGGGGAACTACGAGCAGTACTTC. Amino acids: CASSSSPWEGNYEQYF.